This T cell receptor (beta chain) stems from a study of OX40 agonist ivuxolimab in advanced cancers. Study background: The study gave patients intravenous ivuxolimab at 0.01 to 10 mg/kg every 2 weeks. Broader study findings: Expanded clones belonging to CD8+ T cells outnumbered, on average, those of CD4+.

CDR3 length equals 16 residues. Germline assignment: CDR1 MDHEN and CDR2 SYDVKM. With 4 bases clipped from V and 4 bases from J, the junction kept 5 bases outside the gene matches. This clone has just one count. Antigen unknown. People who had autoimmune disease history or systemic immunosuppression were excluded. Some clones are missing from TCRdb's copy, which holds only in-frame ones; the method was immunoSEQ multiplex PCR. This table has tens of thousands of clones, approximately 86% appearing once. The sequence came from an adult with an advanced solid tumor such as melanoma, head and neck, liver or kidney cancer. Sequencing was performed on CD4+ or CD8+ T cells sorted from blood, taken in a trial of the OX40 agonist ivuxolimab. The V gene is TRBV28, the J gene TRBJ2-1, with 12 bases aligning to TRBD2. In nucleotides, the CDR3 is TGTGCCAGCAGTTCCCTCGGGACTAGCGGGTACAATGAGCAGTTCTTC. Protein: CASSSLGTSGYNEQFF.